Following are 11 T cell receptor beta chains from one sample sequenced in a study of blood T cells in healthy people across ages (dated by TCRdb to 2013 to 2016). The receptor library was made with 5' RACE. Sequencing used an Illumina HiSeq 2500. A second PCR of about 7 to 12 cycles was performed with a sample-barcoded 5' primer and a J-beta primer mix. TCRdb handled the public reads itself, with Q25 trimming in fastp and clone calling in MiXCR, and kept productive beta chains. Each CDR3 protein appears once, grouped with its most common genes and DNA. In this sample the table shows approximately 780,000 distinct CDR3 sequences, roughly 26% of which occur a single time. Around 3% of the sample goes to the ten largest clones. The same specimen was also included in a second study, on T cells of mothers and their children.

The sample taken for sequencing was blood. The source is a boy under 18 in good health.

The chain recombines TRBV12-3 or TRBV12-4 with TRBJ2-7; perhaps TRBD2 as D (5 bases). V lost 6 bases and J 3 bases, leaving 15 bases between the germline ends. The CDR3 is 14 amino acids. The CDR3 DNA reads as TGTGCCAGCAGCCCCCGAACAGCGGTCTACGAGCAGTACTTC. Amino acid sequence: CASSPRTAVYEQYF.

The V call is TRBV4-1, the J call TRBJ1-6; D not certain. CDR1 is MGHRA, CDR2 YSYEKL, per germline. This CDR3 has 15 amino acids. Deletions cut 0 bases from V and 9 bases from J, with 12 bases between. The CDR3: CASSQEGFGPSPLHF. Written as DNA, the CDR3 is TGCGCCAGCAGCCAAGAGGGATTTGGGCCTTCACCCCTCCACTTT.

This clonotype has just one count. Here the CDR3 omits its conserved ending phenylalanine or tryptophan, so a read error is the likely source. The chain carries TRBV30 and TRBJ1-2, with D possibly being TRBD1 (6 bases). Germline CDR1 GTSNPN, CDR2 SVGIG (reference sequence). V shed 0 bases and J shed 4 bases, with 18 bases lying between them. The CDR3 length is 16 residues. CDR3 residues: CAWSVGKTRGSYGYTL. The CDR3 nucleotides read TGTGCCTGGAGTGTCGGAAAGACCAGGGGTAGCTATGGCTACACCCTC.

The chain is built from TRBV12-3 or TRBV12-4 and TRBJ1-2; 7 bases line up with TRBD1. Losses at the gene ends were 6 bases for V and 2 bases for J; bases not matched to a gene: 9. The CDR3 spans 15 residues. CDR3 amino acids: CASRPTGTDNYGYTF. CDR3 bases: TGTGCCAGCAGACCTACCGGGACAGACAACTATGGCTACACCTTC.

The chain uses TRBV20-1 and TRBJ2-1; 8 bases match TRBD2. V was pared by 7 bases and J by 6 bases, with 5 bases of the junction left unmatched. The CDR3 runs to 12 residues. Germline CDR1 is DFQATT and CDR2 is SNEGSKA (reference sequence). The CDR3 bases are TGCAGTGTTCTAGCGGGTAGCAATGAGCAGTTCTTC. It specifies CSVLAGSNEQFF.

This clonotype has only a few counts. The rearrangement joins TRBV29-1 to TRBJ1-2; D unclear. Trimming shortened V by 4 bases and J by 0 bases, and 9 bases separated the two germline ends. Germline lookup yields CDR1 SQVTM and CDR2 ANQGSEA. This CDR3 is built from 13 residues. In DNA form, the CDR3 reads TGCAGCGTTGTTGGCAGAACTAACTATGGCTACACCTTC. This codes for CSVVGRTNYGYTF. Looking up the rest from reference TRBV29-1 and TRBJ1-2 gives the full variable domain: SAVISQKPSRDICQRGTSLTIQCQVDSQVTMMFWYRQQPGQSLTLIATANQGSEATYESGFVIDKFPISRPNLTFSTLTVSNMSPEDSSIYLCSVVGRTNYGYTFGSGTRLTVV.

There are a few counts of this clonotype. The V call is TRBV9, the J call TRBJ2-1; 13 bases are a match to TRBD2. The J call is in doubt because the DNA end fits TRBJ2-5 better. CDR3 length equals 15 residues. Germline V CDR1 and CDR2: SGDLS, YYNGEE. The CDR3 spells CASSEGTSGASTQYF. CDR3 bases: TGTGCCAGCAGCGAAGGGACTAGCGGGGCTTCTACCCAGTACTTC.

This clonotype was observed a few times. V usage is TRBV20-1 and J usage is TRBJ2-5; D is undetermined. Germline V lookup: CDR1 DFQATT, CDR2 SNEGSKA (reference sequence). Trimming shortened V by 6 bases and J by 1 base, and 6 bases separated the two germline ends. The CDR3 is 11 residues long. The CDR3 nucleotides are TGCAGTGCACCCCTCCAAGAGACCCAGTACTTC. This encodes CSAPLQETQYF.

The table lists this clonotype with a count of one. This chain uses TRBV5-1 with TRBJ2-5; the D gene is possibly TRBD1 (5 bases). CDR3 size: 15 residues. Germline lookup yields CDR1 SGHRS and CDR2 YFSETQ. V lost 0 bases and J lost 5, with 14 bases in between. The CDR3 nucleotides read TGCGCCAGCAGCTTGGGCGCTGGCAGGGCGGAGACCCAGTACTTC. Translated, it gives CASSLGAGRAETQYF.

This clonotype was picked up one time. The rearrangement links TRBV10-3 to TRBJ2-7; 7 nucleotides line up with TRBD1. Germline V gene sequence: CDR1 ENHRY, CDR2 SYGVKD. J was trimmed by 3 bases and V by 10 bases; bases with no gene match: 9. The length of the CDR3 is 13 residues. The CDR3 nucleotides are TGTGCCACCAACCGACAGGGACACTACGAGCAGTACTTC. Its protein product is CATNRQGHYEQYF.

Points on this clonotype: The germline gene is not matched at one end of the junction; a read error may be the cause. This sequence joins TRBV12-3 or TRBV12-4 and TRBJ2-1, with D tentatively TRBD1 (5 bases). The CDR3 loop spans 15 amino acids. CDR3: CANSFPGRSYNEQFF. CDR3 nucleotides: TGTGCCAACAGTTTTCCAGGGCGCTCCTACAATGAGCAGTTCTTC.